The rows below give T cell receptor beta chains drawn from one sample of a study of shared clonotypes between healthy human individuals. Measured with immunoSEQ multiplex PCR; TCRdb has only the in-frame clones, and not every one. The table records some 1.5 million clones, around 98% of them present only once. The sequencing input was naive CD4+ T cells sorted from blood. These receptors were collected from a young man in good health. The CDR3 runs from the conserved cysteine through the conserved F or W. The D gene is left open where the match is weak. Expanded clones get a size class; other rows say once, few or many, or leave the size out.

TRBJ1-4 | - | TRBV29-1 | - | CSVESGNEKLFF | TGCAGCGTTGAGAGTGGAAATGAAAAACTGTTTTTT
TRBJ2-2 | few | TRBV6-5 | - | CASRGPIPGELFF | TGTGCCAGCAGAGGGCCTATTCCCGGGGAGCTGTTTTTT
TRBJ2-7 | - | TRBV27 | TRBD1 | CASSLFSGTGGYEQYF | TGTGCCAGCAGTTTATTCTCCGGGACAGGGGGCTACGAGCAGTACTTC
TRBJ1-5 | - | TRBV9 | TRBD1 | CASSAMGQDNQPQHF | TGTGCCAGCAGCGCGATGGGACAGGATAATCAGCCCCAGCATTTT
TRBJ1-5 | - | TRBV5-8 | - | CASSLMQISNQPQHF | TGTGCCAGCAGCTTAATGCAGATTAGCAATCAGCCCCAGCATTTT
TRBJ2-4 | - | TRBV5-1 | - | CASSLAPPTKNIQYF | TGCGCCAGCAGCTTGGCCCCTCCAACCAAAAACATTCAGTACTTC
TRBJ1-1 | once | TRBV2 | - | CASSSWGEAFF | TGTGCCAGCAGCTCGTGGGGGGAAGCTTTCTTT
TRBJ2-3 | - | TRBV5-1 | - | CASSPARGPSDEDTQYF | TGCGCCAGCAGCCCTGCTCGTGGGCCATCCGATGAAGATACGCAGTATTTT
TRBJ1-4 | - | TRBV18 | - | CASSKPTLARDNEKLFF | TGTGCCAGCTCAAAACCAACCCTCGCCAGGGATAATGAAAAACTGTTTTTT
TRBJ2-1 | - | TRBV10-3 | - | CAISESAGIGAYNEQFF | TGTGCCATCAGTGAGTCAGCAGGGATAGGGGCCTACAATGAGCAGTTCTTC
TRBJ1-3 | - | TRBV10-2 | - | CASSATGSSGNTIYF | TGCGCCAGCAGTGCCACAGGCAGCTCTGGAAACACCATATATTTT
TRBJ2-4 | once | TRBV29-1 | TRBD2 | CSAGKRGQKNIQYF | TGCAGCGCTGGCAAGCGGGGGCAGAAAAACATTCAGTACTTC
TRBJ1-1 | once | TRBV5-1 | - | CASSFIDLGTSNTEAFF | TGCGCCAGCAGCTTTATAGATTTGGGCACTTCGAACACTGAAGCTTTCTTT
TRBJ1-3 | - | TRBV7-9 | - | CASSFQPVSSGNTIYF | TGTGCCAGCAGCTTCCAACCCGTTAGCTCTGGAAACACCATATATTTT
TRBJ2-6 | - | TRBV28 | - | CASRDAVGREWVSGANVLTF | TGTGCCAGCAGGGACGCCGTGGGACGGGAGTGGGTTAGTGGGGCCAACGTCCTGACTTTC
TRBJ2-1 | - | TRBV9 | - | CASSVNVGSYNEQFF | TGTGCCAGCAGCGTAAATGTCGGCTCCTACAATGAGCAGTTCTTC
TRBJ2-7 | - | TRBV29-1 | - | CSVGHGFEQYF | TGCAGCGTTGGTCACGGCTTCGAGCAGTACTTC
TRBJ2-1 | - | TRBV19 | TRBD2 | CASSIIGVWTSGSYNEQFF | TGTGCCAGTAGTATAATAGGAGTCTGGACTAGCGGGAGCTACAATGAGCAGTTCTTC
TRBJ2-7 | - | TRBV11-2 | - | CASSLGEYEQYF | TGTGCCAGCAGCCTTGGGGAGTACGAGCAGTACTTC
TRBJ2-7 | - | TRBV5-1 | TRBD1 | CASSSRDRGSEQYF | TGCGCCAGCAGCTCCCGGGACAGGGGAAGCGAGCAGTACTTC
TRBJ2-7 | - | TRBV19 | TRBD2 | CASSGASGSVSYEQYF | TGTGCCAGTAGTGGGGCTAGCGGGAGTGTGTCCTACGAGCAGTACTTC
TRBJ1-5 | - | TRBV19 | - | CASTTLRGMDQPQHF | TGTGCCAGCACTACCTTAAGGGGGATGGATCAGCCCCAGCATTTT
TRBJ2-7 | once | TRBV11-2 | - | CASSLGTTSNLALEQYF | TGTGCCAGCAGCTTAGGAACTACTAGCAACCTAGCCCTCGAGCAGTACTTC
TRBJ2-7 | - | TRBV7-3 | TRBD2 | CASSPSSGRVRGEQYF | TGTGCCAGCAGCCCTTCTAGCGGGAGGGTTCGGGGCGAGCAGTACTTC
TRBJ2-7 | once | TRBV5-1 | TRBD2 | CASSRRGSYEQYF | TGCGCCAGCAGCCGGCGGGGGTCCTACGAGCAGTACTTC
TRBJ2-1 | - | TRBV2 | - | CASSGQALSSYNEQFF | TGTGCCAGCAGTGGGCAAGCGCTCAGCTCCTACAATGAGCAGTTCTTC
TRBJ2-1 | - | TRBV7-2 | - | CASSNPQLGIRDNEQFF | TGTGCCAGCAGCAATCCCCAGCTAGGAATCCGAGACAATGAGCAGTTCTTC
TRBJ2-5 | - | TRBV7-2 | - | CASSFTAGQETQYF | TGTGCCAGCAGCTTTACCGCGGGGCAAGAGACCCAGTACTTC
TRBJ2-4 | - | TRBV7-2 | - | CASSSNRFSKNIQYF | TGTGCCAGCAGCTCTAACAGGTTTTCCAAAAACATTCAGTACTTC
TRBJ2-7 | - | TRBV6-6 | TRBD1 | CASSGTGLRAAVQYF | TGTGCCAGCAGTGGGACAGGTCTACGAGCTGCGGTGCAGTACTTC
TRBJ1-2 | - | TRBV14 | - | CASSQEGKANYGYTF | TGTGCCAGCAGCCAAGAGGGGAAGGCTAACTATGGCTACACCTTC
TRBJ2-1 | - | TRBV29-1 | - | CSVFHFGQFNEQFF | TGCAGCGTTTTCCACTTTGGACAGTTCAATGAGCAGTTCTTC
TRBJ2-1 | - | TRBV7-2 | - | CASSLAVEQFF | TGTGCCAGCAGCTTAGCGGTTGAGCAGTTCTTC
TRBJ2-7 | - | TRBV9 | - | CASSKRDPAYEQYF | TGTGCCAGCAGCAAACGGGACCCAGCCTACGAGCAGTACTTC
TRBJ1-1 | once | TRBV10-2 | TRBD1 | CASSARGTGRTEAFF | TGCGCCAGCAGTGCCAGGGGGACAGGGAGGACTGAAGCTTTCTTT
TRBJ1-5 | - | TRBV29-1 | TRBD1 | CSVDPTGWGTFALNQPQHF | TGCAGCGTTGACCCGACAGGGTGGGGAACCTTTGCTCTAAATCAGCCCCAGCATTTT
TRBJ1-1 | - | TRBV5-1 | TRBD1 | CASEPGGMNTEAFF | TGCGCCAGCGAACCAGGGGGGATGAACACTGAAGCTTTCTTT